These 14 T cell receptor beta chains share one sample of origin, sequenced in a study of cytomegalovirus exposure and HLA in healthy donors. PCR amplification relied on 60 Vbeta primers (plus 13 Jbeta primers). This table comes from immunoSEQ multiplex PCR, and its TCRdb copy is limited to in-frame clones, with some not included. Of fewer than 200,000 clones detected, 82% appear once; the ten largest clones hold 0.5%. The material sequenced was PBMCs. These TCRs come from a woman aged 45-59 years in good health and CMV-seronegative.

This clone has only one observation. The chain couples TRBV2 to TRBJ1-1, with a possible D match to TRBD1 (5 bases). CDR3 length: 11 amino acids. From germline, CDR1 is SNHLY and CDR2 FYNNEI. Between the trimmed V and J ends, which lost 8 bases and 10 bases, there was a span of 14 bases. The CDR3: CASGALSGAFF. As DNA, the CDR3 is TGTGCCAGCGGGGCCCTATCGGGAGCTTTCTTT.

This clone occurred a few times. The chain combines TRBV27 with TRBJ1-1; the D gene is possibly TRBD1 (5 bases). The CDR3 has 11 amino acids. Looked up from germline, CDR1 is MNHEY and CDR2 is SMNVEV (reference sequence). Deletions cut 6 bases from V and 5 bases from J, with 7 bases between. CDR3 residues: CASRKGTEAFF. In DNA, the CDR3 is TGTGCCAGCAGAAAGGGGACTGAAGCTTTCTTT.

The chain employs TRBV7-9 and TRBJ1-3; 7 bases align to TRBD1. With V trimmed by 5 bases and J by 3 bases, 7 bases remained unmatched. CDR3 length: 15 amino acids. Germline lookup yields CDR1 SEHNR and CDR2 FQNEAQ (reference sequence). The CDR3 DNA follows: TGTGCCAGCAGCCCGGGACAGACTCTTGGAAACACCATATATTTT. Its protein is CASSPGQTLGNTIYF.

The chain joins TRBV5-1 to TRBJ1-5; 7 nucleotides match TRBD1. The CDR3 covers 15 residues. Germline CDR1 and CDR2: SGHRS and YFSETQ. The junction had 3 bases not matched to a gene; V was cut back by 3 bases and J by 0 bases. The CDR3 sequence is CASSWTGDSNQPQHF. The CDR3 nucleotides are TGCGCCAGCAGCTGGACAGGAGATAGCAATCAGCCCCAGCATTTT.

CDR3: CASSQGLAGAGEQYF. CDR3 in DNA: TGTGCCAGCAGCCAGGGACTAGCGGGGGCAGGGGAGCAGTACTTC. The chain uses TRBV9 and TRBJ2-7; 14 nucleotides align to TRBD2. The V and J ends lost 4 bases and 7 bases, in that order; junction bases with no gene match: 7. Germline lookup yields CDR1 SGDLS and CDR2 YYNGEE. The CDR3 consists of 15 residues.

J is TRBJ1-5 and V is TRBV5-1; D unresolved. The CDR3 loop spans 15 amino acids. Trimming pared 9 bases from V and 0 bases from J, leaving 16 bases between. Germline lookup yields CDR1 SGHRS and CDR2 YFSETQ. DNA of the CDR3: TGCGCCACCCCCCGGGTAGCCGATAGCAATCAGCCCCAGCATTTT. This gives the protein CATPRVADSNQPQHF. Full variable domain (rest looked up from reference TRBV5-1 and TRBJ1-5): KAGVTQTPRYLIKTRGQQVTLSCSPISGHRSVSWYQQTPGQGLQFLFEYFSETQRNKGNFPGRFSGRQFSNSRSEMNVSTLELGDSALYLCATPRVADSNQPQHFGDGTRLSIL.

The gene calls are TRBV5-5 and TRBJ2-7; TRBD2 matches 7 bases. With 4 bases clipped from V and 2 bases from J, the junction kept 9 bases outside the gene matches. Germline V lookup: CDR1 SGHKS, CDR2 YYEKEE (reference sequence). The CDR3 has 15 amino acids. DNA for the CDR3: TGTGCCAGCAGCCCCAGGGCGGGAGTAACCTACGAGCAGTACTTC. This codes for CASSPRAGVTYEQYF.

This clone was recorded a few times. The chain joins TRBV9 to TRBJ2-3; D perhaps matches TRBD1 (5 bases). This CDR3 region has 15 residues. V was trimmed by 0 bases and J by 2 bases, leaving 10 bases between them. Germline V lookup: CDR1 SGDLS, CDR2 YYNGEE. The CDR3, as DNA: TGTGCCAGCAGCGTAGTTGGACACACCACAGATACGCAGTATTTT. This gives the protein CASSVVGHTTDTQYF.

This clone came up a few times. The rearrangement links TRBV7-3 to TRBJ2-2; TRBD2 aligns across 9 bases. Germline trimming cut 5 bases from V and 4 bases from J; bases unmatched to any gene: 5. The CDR3 length is 15 residues. Germline V gene lookup returns CDR1 SGHTA and CDR2 FQGTGA. The CDR3 sequence: CASSRLAEATGELFF. The CDR3 DNA is TGTGCCAGCAGCCGACTAGCGGAGGCCACCGGGGAGCTGTTTTTT.

This CDR3 reads CASSLSRLGQTEAFF. The CDR3 bases are TGTGCCAGCAGTTTATCCCGTTTGGGGCAGACTGAAGCTTTCTTT. The chain recombines TRBV27 with TRBJ1-1, with a weak D call TRBD1 (5 bases). The CDR3 covers 15 residues. V lost 0 bases, J lost 5 bases, and 13 bases lay in between. Looked up from germline, CDR1 is MNHEY and CDR2 is SMNVEV (reference sequence).

In this sample, this clone turned up once. The chain links TRBV4-1 to TRBJ2-7, with D uncertain. Looked up from germline, CDR1 is MGHRA and CDR2 is YSYEKL. V dropped 1 base and J dropped 7 bases, with 20 bases sitting between them. This CDR3 is 16 amino acids long. CDR3 DNA sequence: TGCGCCAGCAGCCAAGTAATGGGTTTGGGCATGTGGGAGCAGTACTTC. Protein sequence: CASSQVMGLGMWEQYF.

The chain combines TRBV30 with TRBJ1-1; no firm D call. Germline V lookup: CDR1 GTSNPN, CDR2 SVGIG (reference sequence). Trimming stripped 0 bases from V and 0 bases from J, with 17 bases between. This CDR3 has 17 amino acids. The CDR3 sequence: CAWSVSLLRLLNTEAFF. The DNA for the CDR3 is TGTGCCTGGAGTGTAAGTTTACTGCGGCTTCTGAACACTGAAGCTTTCTTT.

The chain has TRBV28 and TRBJ2-2, with D tentatively TRBD2 (6 bases). Between the trimmed V and J ends, which lost 2 bases and 3 bases, there was a span of 10 bases. This CDR3 is 15 amino acids long. Per the germline V gene, CDR1 is MDHEN and CDR2 is SYDVKM. CDR3 sequence (DNA): TGTGCCAGCAGTTTAACTAGCATGGACACCGGGGAGCTGTTTTTT. Protein sequence: CASSLTSMDTGELFF.

This clone has only one observation. This chain links TRBV7-9 with TRBJ1-1; 7 bases line up with TRBD1. Trimming cost V 5 bases and J 4 bases; bases outside gene matches: 10. Germline-derived CDR1 and CDR2 are SEHNR and FQNEAQ (reference sequence). This CDR3 contains 15 residues. Written as DNA, the CDR3 is TGTGCCAGCAGCCCCAGCCGCAGGGGGGTCACTGAAGCTTTCTTT. Protein sequence: CASSPSRRGVTEAFF. Together with reference TRBV7-9 and TRBJ1-1, the CDR3 gives the full variable domain: DTGVSQNPRHKITKRGQNVTFRCDPISEHNRLYWYRQTLGQGPEFLTYFQNEAQLEKSRLLSDRFSAERPKGSFSTLEIQRTEQGDSAMYLCASSPSRRGVTEAFFGQGTRLTVV.